This T cell receptor (beta chain) comes out of a study of CD8 T cells in ankylosing spondylitis. Study outcomes and limitations: The disease-linked clones had a CD8+ phenotype and low blood frequencies. A TCR beta motif of roughly 8 highly homologous variants appeared characteristic of ankylosing spondylitis blood. Earlier authors reported some of these motif variants in reactive arthritis synovial fluid and blood. Reportedly, disease-linked clones are significantly enriched in ankylosing spondylitis patients' matched synovial fluid.

The table lists this clonotype with many counts. Its antigen is unknown. The CDR3 has 17 amino acids. Germline V gives CDR1 LGHNA, CDR2 YNFKEQ. V lost 0 bases and J lost 2; bases outside the gene matches: 7. TCRdb redid the calling of the 5' RACE reads with MiXCR, one entry per CDR3 protein. The sample contains 80,000 to 100,000 distinct CDR3 sequences, 8.8% of which appear only once. The sequence was obtained from a male donor with ankylosing spondylitis or in good health (not recorded which). Sequencing used blood, either unsorted or a sorted T cell fraction (not recorded which). V and J are TRBV4-2 and TRBJ1-5; 7 bases match TRBD1. The CDR3 nucleotides read TGTGCCAGCAGCCAAGACGGACGACAGGGAGGCAATCAGCCCCAGCATTTT. It specifies CASSQDGRQGGNQPQHF.